The 2 T cell receptor beta chains presented below share a single source sample, sequenced in a study of T cell changes during pregnancy in multiple sclerosis. The table came from immunoSEQ multiplex PCR; TCRdb's copy has only in-frame clones and leaves some out. The sample has 55,000 or so clones, 85% to 90% seen once. The material sequenced was CD4+ T cells from peripheral blood mononuclear cells, taken in the first trimester of pregnancy. The receptor source for this set is a female donor with multiple sclerosis, enrolled in a pregnancy study.

This chain uses TRBV29-1 with TRBJ1-1; 8 bases agree with TRBD1. Germline CDR1 SQVTM, CDR2 ANQGSEA. Trimming at V came to 7 bases and at J to 7 bases, leaving 8 bases not matched to a gene. The CDR3 loop spans 12 amino acids. The chain's CDR3 is CSGRQGAGEAFF. DNA of the CDR3: TGCAGCGGCCGGCAGGGGGCAGGTGAAGCTTTCTTT.

The V gene is TRBV5-8, the J gene TRBJ1-1, with a possible D match to TRBD1 (5 bases). This CDR3 spans 14 amino acids. V lost 4 bases and J lost 5, with 15 bases in between. Germline assignment: CDR1 SGHTS and CDR2 YDEGEE. CDR3 loop: CASSRQGYRTEAFF. The CDR3 nucleotides are TGTGCCAGCAGCCGGCAGGGTTATAGAACTGAAGCTTTCTTT.